This TCR beta chain was recovered during a study of cytomegalovirus exposure and HLA in healthy donors. The CDR3 loop spans 15 amino acids. CDR1 is SGHDT, CDR2 YYEEEE, per germline. Trimming took 2 bases from V and 4 from J, leaving 13 bases between them. Researchers ran the PCR with 60 Vbeta and 13 Jbeta primers. Some clones are missing from TCRdb's copy, which holds only in-frame ones; the method was immunoSEQ multiplex PCR. The data hold about 160,000 clones, with less than 80% observed a single time. Whole-study findings and limits: A later analysis showed HLA-associated TCR beta chains outstripping equally common others in clonal expansion. There was a cluster of highly shared sequence variants that was likely a sequencing artifact. The study carried out a later analysis of TCR beta sequences. It associated approximately 16,000 of them with specific HLA alleles at a false discovery rate of 0.05. Reportedly, TCR beta sequences accurately predicted HLA-A and HLA-B alleles in most subjects.

Remarks on this clone: What it recognizes is unknown.

The specimen was PBMCs. This clonotype originated in a female donor in good health and CMV-seronegative. The V gene is TRBV5-6, the J gene TRBJ1-5, with D possibly TRBD1 on 6 matching bases. As DNA, the CDR3 is TGTGCCAGCAGCTTTGGAGTCACAGGGAATCAGCCCCAGCATTTT. It encodes CASSFGVTGNQPQHF. Variable domain in full (rest from reference TRBV5-6 and TRBJ1-5): DAGVTQSPTHLIKTRGQQVTLRCSPKSGHDTVSWYQQALGQGPQFIFQYYEEEERQRGNFPDRFSGHQFPNYSSELNVNALLLGDSALYLCASSFGVTGNQPQHFGDGTRLSIL.